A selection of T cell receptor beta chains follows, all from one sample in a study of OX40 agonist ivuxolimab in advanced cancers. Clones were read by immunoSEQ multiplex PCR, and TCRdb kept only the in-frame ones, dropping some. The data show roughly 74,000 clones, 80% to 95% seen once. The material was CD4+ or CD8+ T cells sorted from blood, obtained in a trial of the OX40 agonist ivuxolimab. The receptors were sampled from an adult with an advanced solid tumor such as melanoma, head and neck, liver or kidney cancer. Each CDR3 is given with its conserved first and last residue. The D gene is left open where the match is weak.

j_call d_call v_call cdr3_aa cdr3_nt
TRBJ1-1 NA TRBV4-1 CASSQVRGGTEAFF TGCGCCAGCAGCCAAGTCCGGGGGGGCACTGAAGCTTTCTTT
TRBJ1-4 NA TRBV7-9 CASSPPGTTNEKLFF TGTGCCAGCAGCCCGCCCGGGACAACTAATGAAAAACTGTTTTTT
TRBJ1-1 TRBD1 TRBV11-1 CASSPTGVTEAFF TGTGCCAGCAGCCCGACAGGGGTAACTGAAGCTTTCTTT
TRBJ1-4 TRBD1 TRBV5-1 CASSVQGATNEKLFF TGCGCCAGCAGCGTACAGGGGGCAACTAATGAAAAACTGTTTTTT
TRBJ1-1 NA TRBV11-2 CASSLGREAFF TGTGCCAGCAGCTTAGGAAGGGAAGCTTTCTTT
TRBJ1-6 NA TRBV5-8 CASSPEGPGNSPLHF TGTGCCAGCAGCCCTGAGGGACCGGGCAATTCACCCCTCCACTTT
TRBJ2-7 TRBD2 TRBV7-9 CASSSRTSGGDFREQYF TGTGCCAGCAGCTCCCGGACTAGCGGGGGGGATTTCCGCGAGCAGTACTTC
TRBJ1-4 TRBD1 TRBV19 CASSSLGTGDEKLFF TGTGCCAGTAGTTCCCTCGGGACAGGGGATGAAAAACTGTTTTTT
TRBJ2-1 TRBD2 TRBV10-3 CAISESGGVPEQFF TGTGCCATCAGTGAAAGCGGGGGGGTACCTGAGCAGTTCTTC
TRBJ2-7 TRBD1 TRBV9 CASSVTGVGVYEQYF TGTGCCAGCAGCGTAACAGGGGTAGGTGTGTACGAGCAGTACTTC
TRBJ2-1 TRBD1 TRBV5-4 CASSLARWGQGNNEQFF TGTGCCAGCAGCTTGGCCCGGTGGGGACAGGGGAACAATGAGCAGTTCTTC
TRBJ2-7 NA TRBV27 CASSFWGNEQYF TGTGCCAGCAGTTTTTGGGGGAACGAGCAGTACTTC
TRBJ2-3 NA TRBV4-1 CASSQLGTSTDTQYF TGCGCCAGCAGCCAGTTGGGTACGAGCACAGATACGCAGTATTTT
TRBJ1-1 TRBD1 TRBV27 CASSLSIGGGYTEAFF TGTGCCAGCAGTTTATCGATAGGGGGCGGTTACACTGAAGCTTTCTTT
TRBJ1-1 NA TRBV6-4 CASSKTVKNTEAFF TGTGCCAGCAGTAAGACAGTTAAGAACACTGAAGCTTTCTTT
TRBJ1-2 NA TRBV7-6 CASSFTPGPEYGYTF TGTGCCAGCAGCTTCACCCCCGGACCGGAATATGGCTACACCTTC
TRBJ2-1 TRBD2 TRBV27 CASLKSQRGEDNEQFF TGTGCCAGCCTGAAAAGCCAGCGGGGGGAAGACAATGAGCAGTTCTTC
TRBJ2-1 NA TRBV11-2 CASSSQLARVPNEQFF TGTGCCAGCAGCTCCCAATTAGCCCGAGTTCCAAATGAGCAGTTCTTC
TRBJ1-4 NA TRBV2 CASSERWGAEEKLFF TGTGCCAGCAGTGAAAGGTGGGGGGCGGAAGAAAAACTGTTTTTT
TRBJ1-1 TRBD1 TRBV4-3 CASSRERQGWSEAFF TGCGCCAGCAGCCGAGAGAGACAGGGTTGGAGTGAAGCTTTCTTT
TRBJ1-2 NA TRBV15 CATSTARDTSYGYTF TGTGCCACCAGCACCGCCCGGGACACCTCCTATGGCTACACCTTC
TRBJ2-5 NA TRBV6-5 CASSYSKLKETQYF TGTGCCAGCAGTTACTCGAAACTTAAAGAGACCCAGTACTTC
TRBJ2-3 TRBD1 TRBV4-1 CASSQKTGSAADTQYF TGCGCCAGCAGCCAGAAGACAGGGTCAGCGGCAGATACGCAGTATTTT